This T cell receptor (beta chain) is from a study of blood T cells in healthy people across ages. Regarding this clonotype: The antigen remains unidentified.

The sample, 7.5 to 10 milliliters of peripheral blood, was drawn from each donor. PCR was performed a second time for about 7 to 11 cycles using a sample-barcoded 5' primer and a J-beta primer mix. A template-switch adaptor that had 12 random nucleotides put a tag on each cDNA molecule. One entry per CDR3 protein, called by TCRdb with MiXCR from the 5' RACE reads. The data hold fewer than 2 million distinct CDR3 sequences, with 30% to 40% observed a single time. General study findings and limits: A strong correlation was found between TCR beta diversity and the percentage of naive T cells.

Germline V gene sequence: CDR1 MNHEY, CDR2 SMNVEV (reference sequence). This CDR3 comprises 14 residues. The sequence was obtained from a human donor in good health. The sample consisted of blood. This chain links TRBV27 with TRBJ2-4; possibly TRBD1 or TRBD2 for D (5 bases each). The DNA end is a closer match to TRBJ2-7, so the J assignment may be wrong. CDR3 sequence reads: CASGTSQAGIEQYF. The CDR3 bases are TGTGCCAGCGGGACGTCACAGGCAGGGATCGAGCAGTACTTC.